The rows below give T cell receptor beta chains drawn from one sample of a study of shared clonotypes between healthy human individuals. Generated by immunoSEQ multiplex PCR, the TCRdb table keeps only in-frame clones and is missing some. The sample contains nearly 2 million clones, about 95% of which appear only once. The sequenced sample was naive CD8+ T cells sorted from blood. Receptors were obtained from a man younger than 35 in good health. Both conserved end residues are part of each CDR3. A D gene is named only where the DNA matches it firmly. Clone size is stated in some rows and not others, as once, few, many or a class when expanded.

TGTGCCTGGAGTTCGGTACGGGGCTACAATGAGCAGTTCTTC CAWSSVRGYNEQFF TRBJ2-1 TRBV30 NA NA
TGTGCCAGCAGCCCACCGACTCTAGGAGATACGCAGTATTTT CASSPPTLGDTQYF TRBJ2-3 TRBV9 NA NA
TGTGCCAGCAGTTTATTCGGGACAGGGATAGGCACTGAAGCTTTCTTT CASSLFGTGIGTEAFF TRBJ1-1 TRBV27 NA TRBD1
TGTGCCTGGAGTGTAGACAGGGCCACTGAAGCTTTCTTT CAWSVDRATEAFF TRBJ1-1 TRBV30 few TRBD1
TGTGCCTGGAGCTCGGGACTTGAAGCTTTCTTT CAWSSGLEAFF TRBJ1-1 TRBV30 NA NA
TGTGCCAGCAGCTCAGGCCTAAACTACGAGCAGTACTTC CASSSGLNYEQYF TRBJ2-7 TRBV7-9 NA NA
TGTGCCAGCAGCCAAGACAGTTCTCCCTACGAGCAGTACTTC CASSQDSSPYEQYF TRBJ2-7 TRBV6-1 NA NA
TGTGCCAGCACCCCAGCCGGGACAGGGGGAAATGAGCAGTTCTTC CASTPAGTGGNEQFF TRBJ2-1 TRBV6-5 NA TRBD1
TGTGCCAGCAGCGCCTACTCTAGCGGGAAGTCCTACAATGAGCAGTTCTTC CASSAYSSGKSYNEQFF TRBJ2-1 TRBV7-2 NA TRBD2
TGCGCCAGCAGCCAAGTAGGAGAAGTCCTGGGAGATACGCAGTATTTT CASSQVGEVLGDTQYF TRBJ2-3 TRBV4-1 NA NA
TGTGCCAGCAGTGATAGCGGGAGTTCCTACAATGAGCAGTTCTTC CASSDSGSSYNEQFF TRBJ2-1 TRBV27 NA TRBD2
TGCGCCAGCAGCTTGGTGGTTGCAGGGGCGAACACTGAAGCTTTCTTT CASSLVVAGANTEAFF TRBJ1-1 TRBV5-1 NA NA
TGCGCCAGCAGCTTGCTCGGCGGGGTGGAGACCCAGTACTTC CASSLLGGVETQYF TRBJ2-5 TRBV5-1 NA NA
TGTGCCAGCAGCGAGACAGGGAGGGGAACTGAAGCTTTCTTT CASSETGRGTEAFF TRBJ1-1 TRBV27 once TRBD1
TGCGCCAGCAGCGCCGAACCGACAGGGACTGACACTGAAGCTTTCTTT CASSAEPTGTDTEAFF TRBJ1-1 TRBV5-1 NA TRBD1
TGTGCCAGCAGCTTGGTGCCGACAGGGGGCTGGTACGAGCAGTACTTC CASSLVPTGGWYEQYF TRBJ2-7 TRBV5-8 NA TRBD1
TGTGCCAGCAGTTACGGTGGCGGGGAGCTGTTTTTT CASSYGGGELFF TRBJ2-2 TRBV6-5 NA NA
TGTGCCAGCAGCTTAGTAGGGTTCCAGACCTACGAGCAGTACTTC CASSLVGFQTYEQYF TRBJ2-7 TRBV7-9 NA NA
TGTGCCAGCAGCGTAGCTGGTGGGGGCACGGAGACCCAGTACTTC CASSVAGGGTETQYF TRBJ2-5 TRBV9 NA NA
TGCGCCAGCAGCCATCCCTCGACAGGGGGCGGCGATGAGCAGTTCTTC CASSHPSTGGGDEQFF TRBJ2-1 TRBV4-1 NA TRBD1
TGTGCCAGCAGCTTAGGGACATCCACTGTATGGGAGCAGTACTTC CASSLGTSTVWEQYF TRBJ2-7 TRBV7-9 NA NA
TGCGCCAGCAGCCAAGGGGTTTCGGTAACGAGCACAGATACGCAGTATTTT CASSQGVSVTSTDTQYF TRBJ2-3 TRBV4-3 once NA
TGTGCCAGCAGCTCCGCGGGAGTAAGGCTGTTTTTT CASSSAGVRLFF TRBJ2-2 TRBV5-6 once TRBD2
TGTGCCAGCCGCCGGGATTCGGACCCCTACGAGCAGTACTTC CASRRDSDPYEQYF TRBJ2-7 TRBV28 NA NA
TGTGCCAGCACCCCGGGACAGGGGGAAGTCTATGAGCAGTTCTTC CASTPGQGEVYEQFF TRBJ2-1 TRBV7-9 NA TRBD1